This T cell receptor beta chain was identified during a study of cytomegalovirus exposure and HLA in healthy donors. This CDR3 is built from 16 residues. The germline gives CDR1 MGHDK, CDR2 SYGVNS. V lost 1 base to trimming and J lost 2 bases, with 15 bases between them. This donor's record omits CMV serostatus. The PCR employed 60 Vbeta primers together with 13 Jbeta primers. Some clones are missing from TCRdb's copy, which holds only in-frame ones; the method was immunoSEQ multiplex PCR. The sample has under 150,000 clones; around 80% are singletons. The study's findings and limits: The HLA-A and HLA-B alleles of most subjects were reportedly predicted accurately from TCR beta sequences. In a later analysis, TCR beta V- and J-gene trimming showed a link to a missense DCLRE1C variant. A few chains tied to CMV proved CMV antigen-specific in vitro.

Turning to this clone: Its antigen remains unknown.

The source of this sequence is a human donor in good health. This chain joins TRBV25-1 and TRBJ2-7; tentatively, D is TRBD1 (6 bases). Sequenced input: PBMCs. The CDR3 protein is CASSEWQGTAAYEQYF. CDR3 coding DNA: TGTGCCAGCAGTGAATGGCAGGGGACCGCCGCCTACGAGCAGTACTTC.